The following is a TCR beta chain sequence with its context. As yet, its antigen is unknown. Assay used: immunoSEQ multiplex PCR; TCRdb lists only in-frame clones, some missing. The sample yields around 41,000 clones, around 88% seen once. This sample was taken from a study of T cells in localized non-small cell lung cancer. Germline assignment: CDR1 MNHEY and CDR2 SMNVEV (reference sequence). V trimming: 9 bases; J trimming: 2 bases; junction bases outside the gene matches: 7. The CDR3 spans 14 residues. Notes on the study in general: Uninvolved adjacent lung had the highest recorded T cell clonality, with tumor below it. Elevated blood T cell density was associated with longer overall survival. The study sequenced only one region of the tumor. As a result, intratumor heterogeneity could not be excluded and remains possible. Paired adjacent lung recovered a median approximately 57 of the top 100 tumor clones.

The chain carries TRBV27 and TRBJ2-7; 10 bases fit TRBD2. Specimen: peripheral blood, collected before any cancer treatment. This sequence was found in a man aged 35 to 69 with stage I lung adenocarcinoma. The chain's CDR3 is CASLSSGSPYEQYF. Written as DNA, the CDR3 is TGTGCCAGTCTTTCTAGCGGGAGCCCCTACGAGCAGTACTTC.